A selection of T cell receptor beta chains follows, all from one sample in a study of blood T cell repertoires in COVID-19. Sequencing was performed with immunoSEQ multiplex PCR; in TCRdb, only in-frame clones are kept and a portion is missing. The sample lists about 460,000 clones, 88% seen once, with approximately 8% in the top ten. The specimen was PBMCs or T cells enriched from blood (not recorded which). These receptors were collected from a woman aged 55-69 years who had recovered from COVID-19. CDR3s include the opening cysteine and the closing phenylalanine or tryptophan. Each record gives: J gene, V gene, clone size, D gene, CDR3 protein, CDR3 DNA. D genes are given only for firm matches. The size field is filled for only some rows; it gives once, few, many or a size class.

TRBJ2-7,TRBV7-2,-,TRBD2,CAILSLAGGLFYEQYF,TGTGCCATCCTTTCACTAGCGGGGGGTTTGTTCTACGAGCAGTACTTC
TRBJ1-5,TRBV27,-,-,CASSLGRPNQPQHF,TGTGCCAGCAGTTTAGGCAGGCCGAATCAGCCCCAGCATTTT
TRBJ2-4,TRBV4-1,-,TRBD1,CASSQEGGQRRQYF,TGCGCCAGCAGCCAAGAAGGGGGACAGAGACGTCAGTACTTC
TRBJ1-5,TRBV7-2,-,-,CASSLQGYQPQHF,TGTGCCAGCAGCCTTCAGGGGTATCAGCCCCAGCATTTT
TRBJ2-3,TRBV7-7,-,TRBD1,CASSRTGGSDTQYF,TGTGCCAGCAGCAGGACAGGGGGCTCGGATACGCAGTATTTT
TRBJ1-2,TRBV5-1,-,TRBD1,CASSSQRQGLSGYTF,TGCGCCAGCAGCTCCCAACGACAGGGTCTTAGTGGCTACACCTTC
TRBJ1-3,TRBV19,once,TRBD1,CASSSGQGVSGNTIYF,TGTGCCAGTAGTTCTGGACAGGGCGTTTCTGGAAACACCATATATTTT
TRBJ1-2,TRBV7-9,-,-,CASSLGGGDLYGYTF,TGTGCCAGCAGCTTAGGTGGGGGCGATCTCTATGGCTACACCTTC
TRBJ1-5,TRBV19,-,TRBD1,CASSFQQGEQPQHF,TGTGCCAGTAGTTTCCAACAGGGGGAGCAGCCCCAGCATTTT
TRBJ2-3,TRBV6-5,-,-,CASRAGVTDTQYF,TGTGCCAGCAGGGCAGGGGTGACAGATACGCAGTATTTT
TRBJ2-3,TRBV15,-,-,CATSRDAQGQTQYF,TGTGCCACCAGCAGAGATGCACAGGGCCAGACGCAGTATTTT
TRBJ2-7,TRBV2,-,-,CASTDPPDTEQYF,TGTGCCAGCACCGACCCCCCGGACACCGAGCAGTACTTC
TRBJ2-1,TRBV9,-,TRBD2,CASRPGTSGGEQFF,TGTGCCAGCAGGCCCGGGACTAGCGGCGGTGAGCAGTTCTTC
TRBJ2-1,TRBV12-3/TRBV12-4,-,-,CASRRGVYNEQFF,TGTGCCAGCAGGCGCGGCGTATACAATGAGCAGTTCTTC
TRBJ2-7,TRBV5-1,once,TRBD1,CASSPGTGGLYEQYF,TGCGCCAGCAGCCCAGGGACAGGGGGCCTCTACGAGCAGTACTTC
TRBJ1-5,TRBV24-1,-,TRBD1,CATSDPGQQNQPQHF,TGTGCCACCAGTGACCCGGGACAGCAGAATCAGCCCCAGCATTTT
TRBJ1-1,TRBV11-3,-,TRBD1,CASSLGTGRNTEAFF,TGTGCCAGCAGCTTAGGGACAGGGCGGAACACTGAAGCTTTCTTT
TRBJ2-6,TRBV28,-,TRBD1,CASTDRVLSGANVLTF,TGTGCCAGCACCGACAGGGTCCTCTCTGGGGCCAACGTCCTGACTTTC
TRBJ2-5,TRBV5-1,-,-,CASSFSGTLQETQYF,TGCGCCAGCAGCTTCTCCGGGACACTTCAAGAGACCCAGTACTTC
TRBJ1-1,TRBV27,once,-,CASSFLRDTEAFF,TGTGCCAGCAGTTTCCTGCGGGACACTGAAGCTTTCTTT
TRBJ1-2,TRBV13,-,-,CASSHRGQARGYTF,TGTGCCAGCAGCCACCGTGGACAAGCGCGTGGCTACACCTTC
TRBJ2-7,TRBV27,few,TRBD1,CASSFDRGSPYEQYF,TGTGCCAGCAGTTTTGACAGGGGGAGCCCCTACGAGCAGTACTTC
TRBJ2-7,TRBV7-9,-,TRBD1,CASSDSPGQGTYEQYF,TGTGCCAGCAGCGACTCACCCGGACAGGGGACCTACGAGCAGTACTTC
TRBJ2-3,TRBV24-1,-,TRBD2,CATSDPGSGVRTDTQYF,TGTGCCACCAGTGATCCGGGTAGCGGGGTCCGCACAGATACGCAGTATTTT
TRBJ1-5,TRBV19,-,TRBD1,CASCPRDRGPQPQHF,TGTGCCAGTTGCCCCCGGGACAGGGGTCCTCAGCCCCAGCATTTT